This TCR beta chain derives from a study of cytomegalovirus exposure and HLA in healthy donors. Findings and caveats of the study: Per a prior analysis, the majority of TCR beta V segments were productive roughly 87% or roughly 30% of the time. A later analysis showed that HLA-associated TCR beta chains had undergone more clonal expansion than equally common others. Apparent HLA restriction characterized most CMV-associated TCR beta chains in a later analysis.

Per the germline V gene, CDR1 is MGHRA and CDR2 is YSYEKL. The CDR3 consists of 14 residues. V was shortened by 3 bases and J by 4 bases, with 12 bases between the two germline ends. On this clone: Its target is not known.

It was with 60 Vbeta and 13 Jbeta primers that the PCR ran. Assay used: immunoSEQ multiplex PCR; TCRdb lists only in-frame clones, some missing. The sample yields some 98,000 clones, around four fifths seen once. The source material was PBMCs. This clonotype was obtained from a female donor in good health and CMV-seropositive. This rearrangement joins TRBV4-1 to TRBJ1-2; D is perhaps TRBD1 (5 bases). The DNA for the CDR3 is TGCGCCAGCAGCCACCAGGGCCGGAGCTATGGCTACACCTTC. The encoded protein is CASSHQGRSYGYTF.